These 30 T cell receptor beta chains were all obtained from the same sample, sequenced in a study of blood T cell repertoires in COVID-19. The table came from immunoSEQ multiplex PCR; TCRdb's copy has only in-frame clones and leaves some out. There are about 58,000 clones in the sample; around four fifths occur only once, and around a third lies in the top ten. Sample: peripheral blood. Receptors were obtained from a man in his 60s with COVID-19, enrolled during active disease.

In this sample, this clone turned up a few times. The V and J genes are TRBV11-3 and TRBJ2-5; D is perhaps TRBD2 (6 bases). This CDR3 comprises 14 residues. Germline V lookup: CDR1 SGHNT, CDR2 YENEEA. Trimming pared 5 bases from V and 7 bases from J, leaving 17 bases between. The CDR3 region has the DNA TGTGCCAGCAGCCCCCGGTTTGGGGGAGGGACCCAGTACTTC. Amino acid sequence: CASSPRFGGGTQYF.

The CDR3 DNA reads TGTGCCACGACAGGATTGTACAATGAGCAGTTCTTC. Amino acids: CATTGLYNEQFF. The V gene is TRBV10-3, the J gene TRBJ2-1, with D possibly being TRBD1 (6 bases). CDR1 and CDR2 from the germline V gene are ENHRY and SYGVKD. V lost 10 bases and J lost 4, with 11 bases in between. This CDR3 contains 12 residues.

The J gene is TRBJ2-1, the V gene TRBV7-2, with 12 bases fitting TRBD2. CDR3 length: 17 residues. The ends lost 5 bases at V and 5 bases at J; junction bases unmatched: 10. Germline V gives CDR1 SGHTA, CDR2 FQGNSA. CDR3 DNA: TGTGCCAGCAGCGCCATTCGACTAGCGGGAGACCACAATGAGCAGTTCTTC. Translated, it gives CASSAIRLAGDHNEQFF.

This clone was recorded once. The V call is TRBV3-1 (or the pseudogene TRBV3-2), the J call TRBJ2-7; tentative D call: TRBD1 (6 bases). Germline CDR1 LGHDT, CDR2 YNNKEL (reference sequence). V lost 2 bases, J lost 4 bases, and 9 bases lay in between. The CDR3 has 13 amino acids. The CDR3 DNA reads TGTGCCAGCAGCCAATGGACAGCTTACGAGCAGTACTTC. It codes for CASSQWTAYEQYF.

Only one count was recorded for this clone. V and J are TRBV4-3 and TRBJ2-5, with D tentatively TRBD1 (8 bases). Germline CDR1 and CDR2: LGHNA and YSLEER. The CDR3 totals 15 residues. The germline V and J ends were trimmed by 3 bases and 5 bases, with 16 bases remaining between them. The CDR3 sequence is CASSHDNRGGETQYF. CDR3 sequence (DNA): TGCGCCAGCAGCCACGACAACAGGGGGGGGGAGACCCAGTACTTC.

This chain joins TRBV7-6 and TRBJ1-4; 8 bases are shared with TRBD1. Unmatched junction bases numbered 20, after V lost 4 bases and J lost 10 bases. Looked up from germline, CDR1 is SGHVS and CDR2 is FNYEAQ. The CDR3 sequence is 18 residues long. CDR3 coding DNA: TGTGCCAGCAGCTCAACCGGGACAGGAGAAGGCGGAAGGGGAAAACTGTTTTTT. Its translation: CASSSTGTGEGGRGKLFF.

The CDR3 region has the DNA TGTGCCAGCAGCCCATTTAGGGGGGAGGTAGCGGGAGCCTACGAGCAGTACTTC. Protein product: CASSPFRGEVAGAYEQYF. The genes are TRBV7-8 and TRBJ2-7; 9 nucleotides match TRBD2. The germline gives CDR1 SGHVS, CDR2 FQNEAQ. V shed 5 bases and J 2 bases; nucleotides not matched to a gene: 16. The length of the CDR3 is 18 residues.

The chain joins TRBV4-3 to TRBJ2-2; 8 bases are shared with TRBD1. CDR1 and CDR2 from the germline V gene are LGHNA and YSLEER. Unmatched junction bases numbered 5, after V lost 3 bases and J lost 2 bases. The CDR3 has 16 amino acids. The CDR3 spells CASSQRGQGNTGELFF. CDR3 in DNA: TGCGCCAGCAGCCAGCGAGGACAGGGAAACACCGGGGAGCTGTTTTTT.

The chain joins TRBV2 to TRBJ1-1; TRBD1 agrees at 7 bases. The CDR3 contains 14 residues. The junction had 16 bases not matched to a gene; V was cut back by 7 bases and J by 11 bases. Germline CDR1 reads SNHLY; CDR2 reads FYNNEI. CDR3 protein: CASTNRDSLLFAFF. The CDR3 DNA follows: TGTGCCAGCACCAACCGGGACAGCCTTTTGTTTGCTTTCTTT. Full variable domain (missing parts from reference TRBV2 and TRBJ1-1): EPEVTQTPSHQVTQMGQEVILRCVPISNHLYFYWYRQILGQKVEFLVSFYNNEISEKSEIFDDQFSVERPDGSNFTLKIRSTKLEDSAMYFCASTNRDSLLFAFFGQGTRLTVV.

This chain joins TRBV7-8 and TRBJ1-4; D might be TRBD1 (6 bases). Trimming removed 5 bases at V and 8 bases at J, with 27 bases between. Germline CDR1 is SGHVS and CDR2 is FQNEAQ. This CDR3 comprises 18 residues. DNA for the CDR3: TGTGCCAGCAGCCCAAACCCAAAAATACAGGGAGAATGGGAAAAACTGTTTTTT. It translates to CASSPNPKIQGEWEKLFF.

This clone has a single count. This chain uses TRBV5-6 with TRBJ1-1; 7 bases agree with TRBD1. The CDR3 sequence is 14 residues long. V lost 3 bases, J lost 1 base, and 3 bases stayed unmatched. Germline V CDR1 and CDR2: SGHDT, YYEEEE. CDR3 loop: CASSWDRTNTEAFF. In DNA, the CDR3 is TGTGCCAGCAGCTGGGACAGAACGAACACTGAAGCTTTCTTT.

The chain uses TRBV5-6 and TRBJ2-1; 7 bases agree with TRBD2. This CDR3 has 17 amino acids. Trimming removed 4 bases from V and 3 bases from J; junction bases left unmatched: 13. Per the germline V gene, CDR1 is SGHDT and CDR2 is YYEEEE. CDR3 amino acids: CASSPERREILYNEQFF. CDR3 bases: TGTGCCAGCAGCCCTGAGAGGCGGGAGATACTCTACAATGAGCAGTTCTTC. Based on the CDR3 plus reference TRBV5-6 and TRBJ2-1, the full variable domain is DAGVTQSPTHLIKTRGQQVTLRCSPKSGHDTVSWYQQALGQGPQFIFQYYEEEERQRGNFPDRFSGHQFPNYSSELNVNALLLGDSALYLCASSPERREILYNEQFFGPGTRLTVL.

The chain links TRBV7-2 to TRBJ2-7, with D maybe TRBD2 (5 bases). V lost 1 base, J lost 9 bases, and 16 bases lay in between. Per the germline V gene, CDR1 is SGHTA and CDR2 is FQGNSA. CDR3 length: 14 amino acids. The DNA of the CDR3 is TGTGCCAGCAGCTTAGAGTTTCGGGGTAGGCCGCAGTACTTC. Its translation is CASSLEFRGRPQYF.

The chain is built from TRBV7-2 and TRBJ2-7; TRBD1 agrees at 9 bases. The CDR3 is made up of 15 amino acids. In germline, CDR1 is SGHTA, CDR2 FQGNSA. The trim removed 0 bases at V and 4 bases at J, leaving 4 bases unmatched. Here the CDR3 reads CASSLAPDRGYEQYF. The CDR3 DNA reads TGTGCCAGCAGCTTAGCACCGGACAGGGGTTACGAGCAGTACTTC.

The CDR3 region has the DNA TGCGCCAGCAGCACGACAGGGGATGCGACAGATACGCAGTATTTT. The encoded protein is CASSTTGDATDTQYF. The V and J genes are TRBV5-1 and TRBJ2-3; 8 positions agree with TRBD1. V lost 4 bases and J lost 3; bases outside the gene matches: 7. Germline assignment: CDR1 SGHRS and CDR2 YFSETQ. CDR3 length: 15 residues.

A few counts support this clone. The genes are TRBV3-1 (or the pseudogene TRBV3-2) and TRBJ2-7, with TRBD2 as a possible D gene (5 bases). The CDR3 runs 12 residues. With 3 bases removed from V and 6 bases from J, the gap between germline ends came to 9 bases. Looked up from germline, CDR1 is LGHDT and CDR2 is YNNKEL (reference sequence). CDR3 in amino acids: CASSQMAGEQYF. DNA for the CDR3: TGTGCCAGCAGCCAGATGGCGGGCGAGCAGTACTTC.

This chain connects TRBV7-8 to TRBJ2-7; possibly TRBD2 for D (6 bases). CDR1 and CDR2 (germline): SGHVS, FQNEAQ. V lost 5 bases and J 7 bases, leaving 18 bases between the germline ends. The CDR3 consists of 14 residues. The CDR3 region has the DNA TGTGCCAGCAGCCCTTCCGTCCCAGGGAGGGAGCAGTACTTC. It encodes CASSPSVPGREQYF.

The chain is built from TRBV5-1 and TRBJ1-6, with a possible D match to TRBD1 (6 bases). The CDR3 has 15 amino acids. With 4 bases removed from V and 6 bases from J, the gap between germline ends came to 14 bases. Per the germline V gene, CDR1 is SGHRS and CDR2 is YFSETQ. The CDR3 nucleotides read TGCGCCAGCAGCCGTACGACAGGAGCTAATTCACCCCTCCACTTT. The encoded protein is CASSRTTGANSPLHF.

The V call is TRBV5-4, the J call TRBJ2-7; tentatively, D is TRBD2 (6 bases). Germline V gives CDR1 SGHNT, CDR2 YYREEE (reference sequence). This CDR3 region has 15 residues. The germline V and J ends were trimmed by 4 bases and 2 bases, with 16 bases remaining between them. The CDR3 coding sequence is TGTGCCAGCAGCCAGGGACTGGGGAAAACCTACGAGCAGTACTTC. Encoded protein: CASSQGLGKTYEQYF.

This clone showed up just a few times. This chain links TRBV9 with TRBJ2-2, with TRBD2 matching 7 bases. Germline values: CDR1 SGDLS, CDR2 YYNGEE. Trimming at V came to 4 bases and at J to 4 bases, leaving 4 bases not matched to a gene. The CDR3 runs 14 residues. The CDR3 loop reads CASSPAGLTGELFF. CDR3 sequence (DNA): TGTGCCAGCAGCCCAGCGGGACTCACCGGGGAGCTGTTTTTT.

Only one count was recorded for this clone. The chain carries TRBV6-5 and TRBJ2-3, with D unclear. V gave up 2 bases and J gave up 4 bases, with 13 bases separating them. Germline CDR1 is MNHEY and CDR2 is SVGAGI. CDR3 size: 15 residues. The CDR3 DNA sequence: TGTGCCAGCAGTTACACTGGTGGTAGCTCAGATACGCAGTATTTT. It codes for CASSYTGGSSDTQYF.

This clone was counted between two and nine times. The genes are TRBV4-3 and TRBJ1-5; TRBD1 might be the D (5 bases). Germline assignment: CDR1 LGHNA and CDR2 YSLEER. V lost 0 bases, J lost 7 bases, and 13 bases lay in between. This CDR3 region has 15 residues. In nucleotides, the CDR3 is TGCGCCAGCAGCCAAGACGGGCAGGGCCAGCAGCCCCAGCATTTT. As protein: CASSQDGQGQQPQHF.

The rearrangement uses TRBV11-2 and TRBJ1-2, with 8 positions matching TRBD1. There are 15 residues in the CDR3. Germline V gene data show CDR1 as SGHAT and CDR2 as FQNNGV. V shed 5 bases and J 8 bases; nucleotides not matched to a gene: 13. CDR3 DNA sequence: TGTGCCAGCAGCCCTCGACAGGGGCAGATTGGAGGCTACACCTTC. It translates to CASSPRQGQIGGYTF. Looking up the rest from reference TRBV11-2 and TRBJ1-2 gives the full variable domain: EAGVAQSPRYKIIEKRQSVAFWCNPISGHATLYWYQQILGQGPKLLIQFQNNGVVDDSQLPKDRFSAERLKGVDSTLKIQPAKLEDSAVYLCASSPRQGQIGGYTFGSGTRLTVV.

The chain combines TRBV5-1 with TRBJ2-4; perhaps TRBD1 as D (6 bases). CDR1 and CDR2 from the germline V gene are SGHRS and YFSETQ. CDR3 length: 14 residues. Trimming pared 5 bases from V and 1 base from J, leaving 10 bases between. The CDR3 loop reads CASSYQGAKNIQYF. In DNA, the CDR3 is TGCGCCAGCAGTTATCAGGGGGCCAAAAACATTCAGTACTTC.

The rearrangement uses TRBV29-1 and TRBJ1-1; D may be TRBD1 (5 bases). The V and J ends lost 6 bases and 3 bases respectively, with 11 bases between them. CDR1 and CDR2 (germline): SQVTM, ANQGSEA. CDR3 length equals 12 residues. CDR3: CSVQGKYTEAFF. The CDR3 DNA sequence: TGCAGCGTGCAGGGTAAATACACTGAAGCTTTCTTT.

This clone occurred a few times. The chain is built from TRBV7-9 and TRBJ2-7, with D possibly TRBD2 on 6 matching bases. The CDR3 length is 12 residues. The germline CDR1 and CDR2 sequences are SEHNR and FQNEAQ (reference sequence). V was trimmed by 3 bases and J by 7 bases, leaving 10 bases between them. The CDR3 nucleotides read TGTGCCAGCAGCTTCGGGGGAGAGGAGCAGTACTTC. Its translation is CASSFGGEEQYF. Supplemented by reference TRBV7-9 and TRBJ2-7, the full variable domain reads DTGVSQNPRHKITKRGQNVTFRCDPISEHNRLYWYRQTLGQGPEFLTYFQNEAQLEKSRLLSDRFSAERPKGSFSTLEIQRTEQGDSAMYLCASSFGGEEQYFGPGTRLTVT.

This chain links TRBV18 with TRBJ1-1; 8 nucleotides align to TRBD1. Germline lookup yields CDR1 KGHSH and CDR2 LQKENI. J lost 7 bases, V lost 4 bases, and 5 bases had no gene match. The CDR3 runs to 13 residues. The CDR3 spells CASSRGQGSEAFF. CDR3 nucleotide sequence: TGTGCCAGCTCACGCGGACAGGGAAGTGAAGCTTTCTTT.

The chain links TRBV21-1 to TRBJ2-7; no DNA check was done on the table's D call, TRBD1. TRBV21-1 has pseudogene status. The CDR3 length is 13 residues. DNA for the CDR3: TGTGCCAGCAGTCACAGGGGATCCCGGGAGCAGTACTTC. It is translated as CASSHRGSREQYF.

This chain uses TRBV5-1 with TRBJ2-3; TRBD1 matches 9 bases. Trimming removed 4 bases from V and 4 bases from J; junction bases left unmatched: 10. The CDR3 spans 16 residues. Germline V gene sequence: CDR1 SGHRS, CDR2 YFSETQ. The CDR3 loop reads CASSLSLQGAADTQYF. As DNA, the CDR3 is TGCGCCAGCAGCCTATCTCTACAGGGGGCCGCAGATACGCAGTATTTT.

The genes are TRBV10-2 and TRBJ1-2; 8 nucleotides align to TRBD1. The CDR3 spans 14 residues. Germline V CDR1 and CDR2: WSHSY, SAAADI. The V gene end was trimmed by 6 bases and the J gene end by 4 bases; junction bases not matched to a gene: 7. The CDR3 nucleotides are TGCGCCAGCAGCTCAGGGGGCGCCGGCTATGGCTACACCTTC. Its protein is CASSSGGAGYGYTF.